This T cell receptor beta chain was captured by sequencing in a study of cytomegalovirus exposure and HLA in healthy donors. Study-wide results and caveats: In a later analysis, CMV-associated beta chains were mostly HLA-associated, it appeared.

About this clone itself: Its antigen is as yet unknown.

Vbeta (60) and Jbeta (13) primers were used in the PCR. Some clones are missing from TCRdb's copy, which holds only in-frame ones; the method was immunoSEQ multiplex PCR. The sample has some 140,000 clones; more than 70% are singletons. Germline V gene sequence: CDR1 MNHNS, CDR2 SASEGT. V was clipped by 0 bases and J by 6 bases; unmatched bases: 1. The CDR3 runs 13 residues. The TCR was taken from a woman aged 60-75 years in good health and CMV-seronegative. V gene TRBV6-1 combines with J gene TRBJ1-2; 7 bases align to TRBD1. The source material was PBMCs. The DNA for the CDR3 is TGTGCCAGCAGTGAAGCGACAGGGAATGGCTACACCTTC. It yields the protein CASSEATGNGYTF.